This TCR beta chain was captured by sequencing in a study of T-cell reconstitution after alpha-beta-depleted transplantation in children. The TCRbeta library incorporated unique molecular identifiers. TCRdb re-derived calls from the PCR reads in MiXCR, one entry per CDR3 protein. The sample contains a few hundred thousand distinct CDR3 sequences, around 13% of which appear only once. This clonotype was found a few times. There are 17 residues in the CDR3. After removal of 4 bases from V and 6 bases from J, the junction contained 10 bases not matched to a gene. The sequencing here drew on PBMCs from the stem cell graft donor, taken from the stem cell graft. V is TRBV12-3 or TRBV12-4 and J is TRBJ2-7; 15 positions match TRBD2. This TCR derives from a human donor who donated a stem cell graft to a child with combined immunodeficiency. The CDR3 DNA follows: TGTGCCAGCAGTTGGACTAGCGGGAGGGTGGGGGTCGGCGAGCAGTACTTC. It translates to CASSWTSGRVGVGEQYF.